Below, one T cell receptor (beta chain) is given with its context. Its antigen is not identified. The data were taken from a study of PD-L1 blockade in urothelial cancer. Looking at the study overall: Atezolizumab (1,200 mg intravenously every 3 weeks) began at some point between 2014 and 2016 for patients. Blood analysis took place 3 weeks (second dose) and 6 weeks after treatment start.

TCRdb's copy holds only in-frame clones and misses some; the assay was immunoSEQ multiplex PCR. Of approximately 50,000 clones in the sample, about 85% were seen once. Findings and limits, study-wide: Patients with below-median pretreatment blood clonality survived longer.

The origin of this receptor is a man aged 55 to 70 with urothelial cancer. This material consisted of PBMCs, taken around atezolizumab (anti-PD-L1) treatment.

For the CDR3, the DNA is TGTGCCAGCAGCTTAGATCGGACAGCGAAAGAAGCTTTCTTT. The encoded protein is CASSLDRTAKEAFF. This chain uses TRBV11-2 with TRBJ1-1, with TRBD1 as a possible D gene (6 bases). Trimming cost V 0 bases and J 8 bases, with 13 bases left between them. This CDR3 comprises 14 residues. CDR1 is SGHAT, CDR2 FQNNGV, per germline.